This T cell receptor beta chain was identified in a study of response to subunit inactivated influenza vaccine. A note on this clonotype: Its specificity is not known.

Study observations and caveats: T cells newly recruited by each seasonal influenza vaccination are few, the authors suggested.

TCRdb passed the RT-PCR reads through MiXCR, listing each CDR3 protein once. The table includes about 540,000 distinct CDR3 sequences, about 14% detected once. This specimen consisted of PBMCs from blood, obtained 11 to 12 days after vaccination. This clonotype was sampled from a man between 50 and 59 years old who received an inactivated influenza vaccine.

Here the CDR3 reads CASKERLTRTEAFF. The DNA of the CDR3 is TGTGCCAGCAAAGAAAGACTGACAAGGACTGAAGCTTTCTTT. The chain is built from TRBV12-3 or TRBV12-4 and TRBJ1-1; D uncertain. This CDR3 spans 14 amino acids. Deletions cut 7 bases from V and 5 bases from J, with 17 bases between.